The source of this TCR beta chain is a study of blood T cells in healthy people across ages (dated by TCRdb to 2014 to 2015). In terms of the full investigation: In model experiments, template switching captured roughly one uniquely barcoded TCR beta cDNA molecule for every two T cells. Age-related changes in TCR beta repertoire diversity were measured in the study by deep sequencing normalized with unique cDNA molecular identifiers. Using the same blood draw, the study looked at two additional independent replicas of 1 million unique cDNA reads for two donors, one aged 18 to 30 and the other aged 80 or older. Donors were grouped into four age groups: young (average about 15 years), middle-aged (roughly 37), aged (62) and long-lived (around 80). To avoid experimental bias, donors of different ages were spread randomly across the sequencing lanes. Broader findings and caveats from the paper: The percentage of naive T cells measured by flow cytometry correlated strongly with observed TCR beta diversity. Compared with the aged group, the long-lived group had more naive CD4+ T cells, fewer expanded clones and increased TCR diversity, a pattern suggesting age selection. Observed TCR beta diversity per million T cells fell roughly linearly with age, and a significant reduction was already apparent by age around 39. Estimates of total diversity from one million sequenced T cells were regarded as lower bounds and underestimates. Conclusive comparison of naive and antigen-experienced compartments was prevented by the profiling of bulk unsorted PBMCs. Because the CMV infection status of the donors was unknown, age-related changes in expanded clonotypes may potentially have been confounded.

The germline V gene yields MDHEN for CDR1 and SYDVKM for CDR2. V is shortened by 6 bases, J by 4 bases, and the region joining them spans 16 bases. Including the terminal cysteine and phenylalanine, the CDR3 comprises 14 residues. The retained sequence is limited to the CDR3, 42 bases, with the frame set at the first base. The 35 to 40 donors, aged about 6 to 100 years, were systemically healthy Caucasian individuals from Russia. Each donor gave about 9.8 milliliters of peripheral blood, drawn into EDTA-treated Vacutainer tubes. PBMCs were isolated by Ficoll-Paque density-gradient centrifugation, with at least 6 million obtained per sample. Total RNA was extracted from PBMCs with Trizol reagent, with at least 6 micrograms obtained per sample. Naive CD45RAhigh/CD27high T cell percentages were measured by flow cytometry on a PBMC aliquot from every donor. On this clonotype itself: The target of this receptor is not known. It has no much larger one-base neighbor in the sample; base qualities were not kept.

Library creation used 5' RACE. Sequenced using an Illumina HiSeq 2500. A second PCR of roughly 6 to 11 cycles was run with a J-beta primer mix and a sample-barcoded 5' primer. Each TCR beta cDNA molecule received a unique molecular identifier from a template-switch 5' adaptor carrying 12 random nucleotides. Each sample yielded at least 2.5 million CDR3-containing paired-end reads. All of the RNA was converted into first-strand cDNA using the Mint cDNA synthesis kit, with a TRBC-specific oligonucleotide serving as the primer. Following uracil-DNA glycosylase treatment, all cDNA underwent a first 18-cycle PCR with the universal primers M1SS and BC2_uni_R. Per the source publication's procedure: Each sample was normalized by randomly selecting 1 million high-quality reads, each carrying a distinct molecular identifier. Reads with shared molecular identifiers were discarded instead of being binned into consensus sequences. MiTCR, with a Q25 quality threshold and the strictest error-elimination algorithm, was used for CDR3 identification, clonotype clustering and error correction. A nonparametric unseen species model with Euler transformation was used to estimate a lower bound on total TCR beta diversity. In TCRdb, the public reads were trimmed at Q25 with fastp and aligned with MiXCR, with productive beta chains retained. When rows share a CDR3 protein, they turn into one entry using the most common DNA and genes. These V and J calls originate from TCRdb's pipeline instead of the authors' own analysis. This sample has some 780,000 distinct CDR3 sequences in its table, and 56% of those were observed once. The ten largest clones represent around 24% of the sample.

This sequence originates from a man aged 40-50 years in good health. The sample comprised blood. In this chain, TRBV28 is recombined with TRBJ2-7, with TRBD2 tentatively as D gene (6 bases match). The CDR3 protein sequence reads: CASRPIAGSYEQYF. The sequenced DNA is TGTGCCAGCAGACCGATCGCGGGATCATACGAGCAGTACTTC.